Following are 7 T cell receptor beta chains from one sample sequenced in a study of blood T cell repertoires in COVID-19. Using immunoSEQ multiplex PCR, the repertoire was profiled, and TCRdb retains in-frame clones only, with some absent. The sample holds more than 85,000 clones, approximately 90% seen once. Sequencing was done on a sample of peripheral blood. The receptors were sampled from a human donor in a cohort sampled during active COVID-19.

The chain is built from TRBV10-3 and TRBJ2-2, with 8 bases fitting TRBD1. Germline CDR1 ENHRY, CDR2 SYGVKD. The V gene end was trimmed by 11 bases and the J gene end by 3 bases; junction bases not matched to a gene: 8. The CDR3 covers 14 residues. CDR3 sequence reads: CASTGAPHTGELFF. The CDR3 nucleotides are TGTGCCTCGACAGGGGCCCCGCACACCGGGGAGCTGTTTTTT.

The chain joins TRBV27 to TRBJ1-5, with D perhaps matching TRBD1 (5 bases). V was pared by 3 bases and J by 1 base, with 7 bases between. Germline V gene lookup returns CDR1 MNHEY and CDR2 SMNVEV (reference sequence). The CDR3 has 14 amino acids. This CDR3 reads CASSLRQSNQPQHF. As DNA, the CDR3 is TGTGCCAGCAGTTTGAGACAGAGCAATCAGCCCCAGCATTTT.

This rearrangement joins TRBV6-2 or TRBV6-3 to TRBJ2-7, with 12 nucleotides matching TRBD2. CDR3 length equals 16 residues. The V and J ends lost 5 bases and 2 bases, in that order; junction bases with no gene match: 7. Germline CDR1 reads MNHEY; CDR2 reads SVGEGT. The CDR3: CASSLQTSGRAYEQYF. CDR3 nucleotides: TGTGCCAGCAGTCTACAGACTAGCGGGAGAGCCTACGAGCAGTACTTC.

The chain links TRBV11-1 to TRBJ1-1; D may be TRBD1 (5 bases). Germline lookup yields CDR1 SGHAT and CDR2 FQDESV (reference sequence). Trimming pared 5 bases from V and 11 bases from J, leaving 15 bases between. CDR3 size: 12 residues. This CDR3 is CASSPQGWYAFF. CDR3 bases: TGTGCCAGCAGCCCGCAGGGTTGGTATGCTTTCTTT.

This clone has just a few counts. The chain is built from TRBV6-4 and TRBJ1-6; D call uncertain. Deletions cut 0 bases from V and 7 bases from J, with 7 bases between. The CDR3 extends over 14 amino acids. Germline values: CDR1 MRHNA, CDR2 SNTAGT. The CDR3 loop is CASSDSVGNSPLHF. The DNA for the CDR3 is TGTGCCAGCAGTGACTCGGTCGGGAATTCACCCCTCCACTTT.

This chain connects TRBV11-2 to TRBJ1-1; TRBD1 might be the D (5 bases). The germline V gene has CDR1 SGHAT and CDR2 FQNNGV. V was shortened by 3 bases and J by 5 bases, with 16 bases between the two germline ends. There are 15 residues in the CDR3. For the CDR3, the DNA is TGTGCCAGCAGCTTTCCCGAGGCAGGGAGGACTGAAGCTTTCTTT. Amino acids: CASSFPEAGRTEAFF.

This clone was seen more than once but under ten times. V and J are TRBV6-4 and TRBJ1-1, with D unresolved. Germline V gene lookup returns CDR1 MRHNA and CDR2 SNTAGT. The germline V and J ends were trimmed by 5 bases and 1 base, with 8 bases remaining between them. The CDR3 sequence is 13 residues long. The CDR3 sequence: CASSPTGNTEAFF. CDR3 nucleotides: TGTGCCAGCAGTCCGACTGGGAACACTGAAGCTTTCTTT.